Listed here are 28 T cell receptor beta chains from one sample, sequenced in a study of metastatic and nonmetastatic thyroid tumors. TCRdb re-called clones via MiXCR from the PCR reads. Of about 14,000 clones in the sample, around 29% were seen once. Patients were all untreated before their thyroid surgery. The sequencing sample was made of tumor tissue. The origin of the receptors is a female donor with papillary thyroid cancer or a benign thyroid nodule (not recorded which). Some clones in this sample may be carry-over from other donors' samples.

This chain links TRBV2 with TRBJ1-1; D possibly corresponds to TRBD1 (6 bases). The CDR3 runs 13 residues. The germline gives CDR1 SNHLY, CDR2 FYNNEI. Trimming shortened V by 7 bases and J by 4 bases, and 13 bases separated the two germline ends. This CDR3 reads CASTLQGGTEAFF. For the CDR3, the DNA is TGTGCCAGCACCTTACAGGGTGGCACTGAAGCTTTCTTT.

This clone is labeled as medium-sized. This sequence joins TRBV7-6 and TRBJ2-7; maybe TRBD2 (6 bases). Germline loops: CDR1 SGHVS, CDR2 FNYEAQ. Trimming cost V 5 bases and J 0 bases, with 17 bases left between them. The CDR3 runs 16 residues. In DNA form, the CDR3 reads TGTGCCAGCAGCAGACCTCAGGGAGCGGGCTCCTACGAGCAGTACTTC. This codes for CASSRPQGAGSYEQYF.

The chain links TRBV6-1 to TRBJ2-7, with D perhaps given as TRBD1 or TRBD2 (6 bases each). The CDR3 is made up of 14 amino acids. The V and J ends lost 4 bases and 4 bases respectively, with 14 bases between them. Germline values: CDR1 MNHNS, CDR2 SASEGT. CDR3: CASSVTEGGYEQYF. CDR3 sequence (DNA): TGTGCCAGCAGTGTTACAGAGGGGGGTTACGAGCAGTACTTC.

In this sample, this clone turned up a few times. The chain combines TRBV12-3 or TRBV12-4 with TRBJ1-5, with 7 bases identical to TRBD1. The length of the CDR3 is 15 residues. V lost 5 bases and J lost 6; bases outside the gene matches: 10. As DNA, the CDR3 is TGTGCCAGCAGTCCCGACAGGGCCAAGTCTCAGCCCCAGCATTTT. It codes for CASSPDRAKSQPQHF.

Points on this clone: The junction and the germline gene differ at one end; a read error may be behind it. The chain links TRBV19 to TRBJ2-7, with D perhaps matching TRBD2 (5 bases). The CDR3 runs 14 residues. From germline, CDR1 is LNHDA and CDR2 SQIVND (reference sequence). The CDR3 DNA reads TGTGCCAGTAGTAAGGCAGGACTTACCTACGAGCAATACTTC. This encodes CASSKAGLTYEQYF. Full variable domain (missing parts from reference TRBV19 and TRBJ2-7): DGGITQSPKYLFRKEGQNVTLSCEQNLNHDAMYWYRQDPGQGLRLIYYSQIVNDFQKGDIAEGYSVSREKKESFPLTVTSAQKNPTAFYLCASSKAGLTYEQYFGPGTRLTVT.

This clone occurred once. This sequence joins TRBV20-1 and TRBJ2-2; D is unresolved. The CDR3 runs to 15 residues. V was clipped by 6 bases and J by 5 bases, with 19 bases between them. Germline CDR1 is DFQATT and CDR2 is SNEGSKA (reference sequence). CDR3 DNA: TGCAGTGCCCCGTCTCGAGGTTGGGGAACCGGGGAGCTGTTTTTT. It yields the protein CSAPSRGWGTGELFF.

This chain links TRBV6-1 with TRBJ1-1, with D hard to call. This CDR3 has 13 amino acids. Germline V gene sequence: CDR1 MNHNS, CDR2 SASEGT. V was cut by 8 bases and J by 0 bases, with 10 bases left in between. CDR3 residues: CASGVLMNTEAFF. The CDR3 DNA follows: TGTGCCAGCGGGGTGCTAATGAACACTGAAGCTTTCTTT.

The gene calls are TRBV6-1 and TRBJ1-4; D ambiguous. Trimming shortened V by 9 bases and J by 2 bases, and 13 bases separated the two germline ends. This CDR3 comprises 14 residues. Germline values: CDR1 MNHNS, CDR2 SASEGT. CDR3 coding DNA: TGTGCCAGTGAGGCGGGAGGGACTAATGAAAAACTGTTTTTT. It encodes CASEAGGTNEKLFF.

This chain links TRBV10-3 with TRBJ2-7; a possible D gene is TRBD1 (5 bases). The V end lost 5 bases, the J end lost 4 bases, and 9 bases lay between the germline ends. CDR1 and CDR2 (germline): ENHRY, SYGVKD. CDR3 length: 12 amino acids. In DNA form, the CDR3 reads TGTGCCATCAGTATTGACAGTTACGAGCAGTACTTC. Protein product: CAISIDSYEQYF.

This clone was observed many times. This chain joins TRBV3-1 and TRBJ2-1; a possible D gene is TRBD1 (5 bases). Trimming cost V 1 base and J 8 bases, with 12 bases left between them. This CDR3 spans 14 amino acids. Germline V gives CDR1 LGHDT, CDR2 YNNKEL (reference sequence). The CDR3, as DNA: TGTGCCAGCAGCCAAGCCCTTGGGGCGTATGAGCAGTTCTTC. As protein: CASSQALGAYEQFF.

About this clone itself: Other DNA sequences in the same sample also yield this CDR3. V and J are TRBV7-2 and TRBJ2-7, with D perhaps matching TRBD2 (8 bases). CDR3 length: 15 amino acids. CDR1 SGHTA and CDR2 FQGNSA come from the germline V gene. The V and J ends lost 5 bases and 4 bases respectively, with 18 bases between them. The CDR3 DNA follows: TGTGCCAGCAGCCCAGGGGGAGCGGGAGATTACGAGCAGTACTTC. This encodes CASSPGGAGDYEQYF.

This chain uses TRBV28 with TRBJ2-7; a possible D gene is TRBD2 (5 bases). The CDR3 covers 13 residues. Deletions cut 3 bases from V and 0 bases from J, with 6 bases between. The germline V gene encodes CDR1 MDHEN and CDR2 SYDVKM. CDR3 bases: TGTGCCAGCAGTTTTCGGGGCTCCTACGAGCAGTACTTC. Encoded protein: CASSFRGSYEQYF.

The chain links TRBV7-9 to TRBJ2-7; possible D gene TRBD2, 5 bases. CDR1 is SEHNR and CDR2 is FQNEAQ in the germline V gene (reference sequence). V was cut by 7 bases and J by 0 bases, with 10 bases left in between. The CDR3 has 13 residues. The CDR3 coding sequence is TGTGCCAGCACCCCCGGGAACTCCTACGAGCAGTACTTC. Its protein product is CASTPGNSYEQYF.

V gene TRBV5-1 combines with J gene TRBJ1-2; 10 nucleotides align to TRBD1. Germline V lookup: CDR1 SGHRS, CDR2 YFSETQ. V dropped 3 bases and J dropped 4; count of bases not matched to a gene: 0. The CDR3 loop spans 13 amino acids. CDR3 DNA sequence: TGCGCCAGCAGCTGGACAGGGGGCTATGGCTACACCTTC. Its translation is CASSWTGGYGYTF.

At least ten counts were recorded for this clone. The rearrangement uses TRBV7-8 and TRBJ2-7, with TRBD2 matching over 8 bases. V was pared by 3 bases and J by 4 bases, with 5 bases of the junction left unmatched. Germline V gene sequence: CDR1 SGHVS, CDR2 FQNEAQ. The CDR3 is 14 amino acids. The CDR3 sequence is CASSFGGAMYEQYF. The DNA of the CDR3 is TGTGCCAGCAGCTTCGGGGGGGCCATGTACGAGCAGTACTTC.

This clone was detected many times. The rearrangement links TRBV12-3 or TRBV12-4 to TRBJ1-1; D call uncertain. The CDR3 covers 11 residues. Trimming took off 6 bases at V and 3 bases at J, with 5 bases between the two ends. CDR3 residues: CASSRHTEAFF. The CDR3 nucleotides read TGTGCCAGCAGCCGCCACACTGAAGCTTTCTTT.

The gene calls are TRBV20-1 and TRBJ2-6; D gene unclear. Trimming removed 1 base from V and 0 bases from J, with 4 bases in between. Germline V CDR1 and CDR2: DFQATT, SNEGSKA (reference sequence). This CDR3 is built from 14 residues. Here the CDR3 reads CSARVSSGANVLTF. The CDR3 DNA follows: TGCAGTGCTAGAGTTAGCTCTGGGGCCAACGTCCTGACTTTC.

This clone was recorded a few times. The rearrangement links TRBV2 to TRBJ1-1, with D possibly matching TRBD1 (6 bases). Germline V CDR1 and CDR2: SNHLY, FYNNEI. The CDR3 sequence is 14 residues long. The ends were cut back, 5 bases at V and 6 bases at J, with 16 bases in the middle. CDR3 DNA sequence: TGTGCCAGCAGTCAACAGGGTTTAGACTCTGAAGCTTTCTTT. It yields the protein CASSQQGLDSEAFF.

This clone was counted at least ten times. The V and J genes are TRBV9 and TRBJ2-3; 12 bases are shared with TRBD2. Germline V gene lookup returns CDR1 SGDLS and CDR2 YYNGEE. The CDR3 is 15 amino acids. Trimming at V came to 4 bases and at J to 5 bases, leaving 5 bases not matched to a gene. The CDR3 protein is CASSLAGGLGDTQYF. The CDR3 coding sequence is TGTGCCAGCAGCCTAGCGGGGGGGCTTGGAGATACGCAGTATTTT.

This clone has ten or more counts. A much larger clone sits a single nucleotide away, making a read error possible. The sample carries other DNA sequences with the same CDR3. This chain joins TRBV6-1 and TRBJ1-6; D gene ambiguous. The germline CDR1 and CDR2 sequences are MNHNS and SASEGT. The V and J ends lost 4 bases and 2 bases respectively, with 6 bases between them. The CDR3 loop spans 14 amino acids. For the CDR3, the DNA is TGTGCCAGCAGTGCCGGGCCCTATAATTCACCCCTCCACTTT. Translation gives CASSAGPYNSPLHF.

This clone is categorized as medium-sized (0.01 to 0.1%). The chain combines TRBV24-1 with TRBJ2-7; no definite D call. V dropped 8 bases and J dropped 3 bases, with 13 bases sitting between them. This CDR3 comprises 13 residues. Looked up from germline, CDR1 is KGHDR and CDR2 is SFDVKD. CDR3 sequence reads: CATMKQRYYEQYF. The CDR3 coding sequence is TGTGCCACCATGAAACAGCGATACTACGAGCAGTACTTC.

This clone has only a few counts. The J gene is TRBJ2-7, the V gene TRBV19, with 9 bases lining up with TRBD1. The germline gives CDR1 LNHDA, CDR2 SQIVND (reference sequence). The CDR3 covers 14 residues. V shed 4 bases and J 4 bases; nucleotides not matched to a gene: 5. In DNA form, the CDR3 reads TGTGCCAGTAGTAACCGGGACAGGGTGTACGAGCAGTACTTC. It encodes CASSNRDRVYEQYF.

The V and J genes are TRBV30 and TRBJ1-5; D is unclear. CDR3 length equals 13 residues. Trimming removed 3 bases from V and 4 bases from J, with 10 bases in between. Germline V lookup: CDR1 GTSNPN, CDR2 SVGIG (reference sequence). The CDR3, as DNA: TGTGCCTGGAGCGGCGGGCAGAATCAGCCCCAGCATTTT. It translates to CAWSGGQNQPQHF.

This clone is medium-sized by share. The chain joins TRBV2 to TRBJ2-2; the match to TRBD2 covers 8 bases. The V gene's germline CDR1 is SNHLY and CDR2 FYNNEI. V trimming: 4 bases; J trimming: 1 base; junction bases outside the gene matches: 2. CDR3 length equals 15 residues. In nucleotides, the CDR3 is TGTGCCAGCAGTGGTCTAGCGGGGAACACCGGGGAGCTGTTTTTT. It is translated as CASSGLAGNTGELFF.

The genes are TRBV5-6 and TRBJ1-2, with 8 bases lining up with TRBD1. The CDR3 contains 13 residues. Losses at the gene ends were 3 bases for V and 7 bases for J; bases not matched to a gene: 5. Germline assignment: CDR1 SGHDT and CDR2 YYEEEE. CDR3 sequence: CASSSQGVPGYTF. The CDR3 DNA is TGTGCCAGCAGCTCACAGGGGGTCCCTGGCTACACCTTC.

This clone was detected a few times. The V call is TRBV12-3 or TRBV12-4, the J call TRBJ2-3; D gene ambiguous. The CDR3 is 11 residues long. Between the trimmed V and J ends, which lost 0 bases and 9 bases, there was a span of 4 bases. The CDR3 coding sequence is TGTGCCAGCAGTTTAGCGCAAACGCAGTATTTT. This codes for CASSLAQTQYF.

V usage is TRBV20-1 and J usage is TRBJ2-7; D is possibly TRBD2 (6 bases). With 1 base removed from V and 0 bases from J, the gap between germline ends came to 10 bases. CDR1 DFQATT and CDR2 SNEGSKA come from the germline V gene (reference sequence). The CDR3 has 14 residues. CDR3 in amino acids: CSARGGRSSYEQYV. The CDR3 DNA reads TGCAGTGCTAGAGGTGGGAGGAGCTCCTACGAGCAGTACGTC.

The chain employs TRBV7-8 and TRBJ1-2; the match to TRBD1 covers 7 bases. V was pared by 1 base and J by 4 bases, with 9 bases of the junction left unmatched. CDR1 is SGHVS and CDR2 is FQNEAQ in the germline V gene. The CDR3 sequence is 16 residues long. Here the CDR3 DNA reads TGTGCCAGCAGCTTAGATATACAGGGGTTGAGCTATGGCTACACCTTC. This codes for CASSLDIQGLSYGYTF.